This T cell receptor (beta chain) stems from a study of response to subunit inactivated influenza vaccine. Study findings and constraints: Researchers suggested that each seasonal influenza vaccination recruits few new T cells.

V lost 0 bases and J lost 2, with 4 bases in between. CDR3 length: 13 residues. Germline V CDR1 and CDR2: MNHEY, SVGEGT. On this clonotype itself: As yet, its antigen is unknown.

MiXCR was run by TCRdb on the RT-PCR reads, yielding one entry per CDR3 protein. The table lists roughly 170,000 distinct CDR3 sequences, about 9% of them singletons. The chain carries TRBV6-2 or TRBV6-3 and TRBJ1-2; D gene unclear. This sample comprised non-naive T cells sorted from PBMCs, obtained on the day of vaccination. This receptor was identified in a man aged 50 to 60 who received an inactivated influenza vaccine. The CDR3 nucleotides are TGTGCCAGCAGTTACTCCGGGAACTATGGCTACACCTTC. This encodes CASSYSGNYGYTF.